Listed below are T cell receptor beta chains from one sample, sequenced in a study of shared clonotypes between healthy human individuals. Method: immunoSEQ multiplex PCR; TCRdb's copy keeps in-frame clones and lacks some. This sample carries approximately 740,000 clones, 85% to 95% of them seen once, and the ten largest clones take around 24%. Sequencing was done on a sample of naive CD8+ T cells sorted from blood. Source of these receptors: a man under 40 in good health. Each CDR3 is given with its conserved first and last residue. A D gene is named only where the DNA matches it firmly. The listing skips clone size in some rows; elsewhere it reads once, few, many or a size class.

d_call j_call clone_size v_call cdr3_aa cdr3_nt
- TRBJ2-4 - TRBV29-1 CSAWTKTKNIQYF TGCAGCGCCTGGACAAAAACCAAAAACATTCAGTACTTC
TRBD2 TRBJ2-7 - TRBV28 CASSPTGLNSYEQYF TGTGCCAGCAGCCCTACGGGACTAAACTCCTACGAGCAGTACTTC
TRBD2 TRBJ2-1 once TRBV4-1 CASSQPLAGVSYNEQFF TGCGCCAGCAGCCAGCCGCTAGCGGGAGTATCCTACAATGAGCAGTTCTTC
- TRBJ2-1 - TRBV28 CASRPGPRYNEQFF TGTGCCAGCAGGCCGGGACCCCGATACAATGAGCAGTTCTTC
- TRBJ1-3 - TRBV7-6 CASSLTGPRNTIYF TGTGCCAGCAGCTTAACCGGGCCGAGGAACACCATATATTTT
TRBD2 TRBJ2-1 - TRBV9 CASSARLAGDDEQFF TGTGCCAGCAGCGCAAGACTAGCGGGGGACGACGAGCAGTTCTTC
TRBD2 TRBJ2-4 once TRBV6-6 CASSPFLAGSENIQYF TGTGCCAGCAGCCCGTTTTTAGCGGGGTCGGAAAACATTCAGTACTTC
- TRBJ2-2 - TRBV7-2 CASSLDSGRSNTGELFF TGTGCCAGCAGCTTAGATTCGGGTCGGTCGAACACCGGGGAGCTGTTTTTT
TRBD1 TRBJ1-5 - TRBV28 CASRTRTGGQPQHF TGTGCCAGCAGAACTCGGACAGGGGGACAGCCCCAGCATTTT
- TRBJ1-2 - TRBV27 CASSLPDSYGYTF TGTGCCAGCAGTTTACCGGACAGCTATGGCTACACCTTC
- TRBJ2-7 - TRBV28 CASSPLSDNNSYEQYF TGTGCCAGCAGCCCTCTTTCCGACAACAACTCCTACGAGCAGTACTTC
- TRBJ1-5 - TRBV10-3 CAIRGPGDGQPQHF TGTGCCATTCGAGGCCCGGGAGACGGCCAGCCCCAGCATTTT
- TRBJ1-1 - TRBV28 CASRSYRVLAEAFF TGTGCCAGCAGATCATACAGGGTATTGGCTGAAGCTTTCTTT
TRBD2 TRBJ2-1 - TRBV6-1 CASSGRSGGGRIPYEQFF TGTGCCAGCAGTGGCCGTTCGGGAGGGGGTAGGATACCTTATGAGCAGTTCTTC
TRBD2 TRBJ2-3 - TRBV28 CATVAGGTDTQYF TGTGCCACCGTAGCGGGGGGGACAGATACGCAGTATTTT
- TRBJ2-7 - TRBV11-2 CASSGYSTYSYEQYF TGTGCCAGCAGCGGCTACTCGACCTACTCCTACGAGCAGTACTTC
- TRBJ1-2 - TRBV6-5 CASSYDRDSGYTF TGTGCCAGCAGTTATGATAGGGACTCTGGCTACACCTTC
- TRBJ1-5 once TRBV28 CASSLDSQQVSRNQPQHF TGTGCCAGCAGTTTAGACTCCCAACAGGTCTCCCGCAATCAGCCCCAGCATTTT
- TRBJ1-1 few TRBV5-1 CASSLGANTEAFF TGCGCCAGCAGCCTAGGGGCGAACACTGAAGCTTTCTTT
TRBD1 TRBJ2-3 - TRBV28 CASRPPDRWDTDTQYF TGTGCCAGCAGACCACCGGACAGGTGGGACACAGATACGCAGTATTTT
- TRBJ1-1 few TRBV4-1 CASSQEPGSNTEAFF TGCGCCAGCAGCCAAGAACCAGGATCGAACACTGAAGCTTTCTTT
TRBD1 TRBJ1-1 - TRBV4-3 CASSLDRGMNTEAFF TGCGCCAGCAGCCTTGACAGGGGCATGAACACTGAAGCTTTCTTT
- TRBJ2-7 - TRBV6-6 CASSYSDEQYF TGTGCCAGCAGTTACTCGGACGAGCAGTACTTC
- TRBJ2-7 - TRBV7-8 CASSLSLSTPGEQYF TGTGCCAGCAGCTTATCGCTCTCAACCCCGGGGGAGCAGTACTTC
TRBD2 TRBJ2-7 - TRBV5-4 CASSLGEGYSYEQYF TGTGCCAGCAGCTTGGGGGAGGGATACTCCTACGAGCAGTACTTC
- TRBJ1-1 - TRBV7-9 CASSFSDTEAFF TGTGCCAGCAGCTTCTCGGACACTGAAGCTTTCTTT
TRBD2 TRBJ2-7 once TRBV2 CASGPQTSGTSYEQYF TGTGCCAGCGGCCCCCAGACTAGCGGGACCTCCTACGAGCAGTACTTC
- TRBJ2-1 once TRBV4-1 CASSQDRNGYNEQFF TGCGCCAGCAGCCAAGATAGGAACGGGTACAATGAGCAGTTCTTC
- TRBJ2-7 - TRBV19 CASSMVDSYEQYF TGTGCCAGTAGTATGGTAGATTCCTACGAGCAGTACTTC
- TRBJ2-1 - TRBV6-5 CASSYGSAYNEQFF TGTGCCAGCAGTTACGGTAGCGCCTACAATGAGCAGTTCTTC
- TRBJ2-1 - TRBV18 CASSPTNRNEQFF TGTGCCAGCTCACCCACAAACCGCAATGAGCAGTTCTTC
- TRBJ2-7 once TRBV19 CASSMMVKSEQYF TGTGCCAGTAGTATGATGGTGAAGTCCGAGCAGTACTTC
TRBD1 TRBJ1-2 - TRBV7-2 CASGLLSTDRGLVYTF TGTGCCAGCGGCCTTTTGTCGACGGACAGGGGGCTCGTCTACACCTTC
- TRBJ2-1 - TRBV19 CASSISQGSYNEQFF TGTGCCAGTAGTATTTCACAGGGCAGTTACAATGAGCAGTTCTTC
- TRBJ2-3 - TRBV27 CASSFGGADTQYF TGTGCCAGCAGTTTCGGTGGGGCAGATACGCAGTATTTT
TRBD1 TRBJ2-1 - TRBV29-1 CSVEPQGADNEQFF TGCAGCGTTGAACCGCAGGGGGCAGACAATGAGCAGTTCTTC
TRBD1 TRBJ1-1 - TRBV7-9 CASSPGQGVEAFF TGTGCCAGCTCCCCGGGACAGGGGGTTGAAGCTTTCTTT
- TRBJ2-1 - TRBV25-1 CASILADEQFF TGTGCCAGCATATTGGCCGATGAGCAGTTCTTC
- TRBJ2-5 - TRBV7-9 CASSTGDQETQYF TGTGCCAGCAGTACAGGTGACCAAGAGACCCAGTACTTC
- TRBJ2-3 once TRBV18 CASSPTYEADTQYF TGTGCCAGCTCACCAACGTACGAAGCAGATACGCAGTATTTT
- TRBJ2-1 - TRBV28 CASSLAGSSYNEQFF TGTGCCAGCAGTTTAGCGGGTTCCTCCTACAATGAGCAGTTCTTC
- TRBJ1-3 - TRBV19 CASSLRDGGDSGNTIYF TGTGCCAGTAGCCTTAGAGACGGGGGAGATTCGGGAAACACCATATATTTT
- TRBJ2-2 - TRBV28 CASSLSGNTGELFF TGTGCCAGCAGTTTATCTGGGAACACCGGGGAGCTGTTTTTT
TRBD2 TRBJ2-3 - TRBV9 CASTAGLAFTDTQYF TGTGCCAGCACGGCCGGACTAGCTTTCACAGATACGCAGTATTTT
- TRBJ1-4 - TRBV15 CATSRDRAANEKLFF TGTGCCACCAGCAGAGATCGGGCAGCTAATGAAAAACTGTTTTTT
- TRBJ2-7 - TRBV7-8 CASSALGTEAPYEQYF TGTGCCAGCAGCGCACTTGGGACTGAGGCCCCCTACGAGCAGTACTTC
- TRBJ2-5 - TRBV25-1 CASSELAPKTGVSETQYF TGTGCCAGCAGTGAATTAGCGCCGAAGACGGGGGTTTCGGAGACCCAGTACTTC
- TRBJ2-1 - TRBV5-8 CASSPTSSYNEQFF TGTGCCAGCAGCCCGACTAGCTCCTACAATGAGCAGTTCTTC
TRBD1 TRBJ2-7 once TRBV19 CASSMGDSNEQYF TGTGCCAGTAGTATGGGGGACAGTAACGAGCAGTACTTC
- TRBJ2-7 - TRBV28 CASSLIAASSYEQYF TGTGCCAGCAGTTTGATAGCGGCGAGCTCCTACGAGCAGTACTTC
- TRBJ2-3 once TRBV13 CASSLDFPDTQYF TGTGCCAGCAGCTTAGACTTCCCAGATACGCAGTATTTT
TRBD2 TRBJ2-1 - TRBV5-1 CASSLLAGGGGEQFF TGCGCCAGCAGCTTATTAGCGGGAGGTGGGGGTGAGCAGTTCTTC
- TRBJ2-3 - TRBV4-3 CASSQDRGSSTDTQYF TGCGCCAGCAGCCAAGATCGGGGTAGCAGCACAGATACGCAGTATTTT
TRBD2 TRBJ2-7 - TRBV2 CASSEAGNSGPSYEQYF TGTGCCAGCAGTGAAGCAGGCAATAGCGGGCCCTCCTACGAGCAGTACTTC